A single sample is the source of the 23 T cell receptor beta chains below, sequenced in a study of shared clonotypes between healthy human individuals. The table came from immunoSEQ multiplex PCR; TCRdb's copy has only in-frame clones and leaves some out. The repertoire holds 75,000 to 100,000 clones, with roughly 50% as singletons. What was sequenced was PBMCs. The receptors were gathered from a middle-aged woman in good health. Some clones in this sample may be carry-over from other donors' samples.

The gene calls are TRBV28 and TRBJ2-1; D gene uncertain. Trimming stripped 8 bases from V and 0 bases from J, with 11 bases between. Germline CDR1 MDHEN, CDR2 SYDVKM. The CDR3 is made up of 14 amino acids. CDR3 DNA sequence: TGTGCCAGCGAACGGACGAGCTCCTACAATGAGCAGTTCTTC. It encodes CASERTSSYNEQFF.

This clone appeared a few times. This sequence joins TRBV30 and TRBJ2-1, with TRBD2 as a possible D gene (6 bases). Trimming removed 4 bases at V and 10 bases at J, with 14 bases between. The CDR3 spans 12 residues. The germline V gene encodes CDR1 GTSNPN and CDR2 SVGIG (reference sequence). As DNA, the CDR3 is TGTGCCTGGACTCATCCTCGGGAGGAGCAGTTCTTC. Amino acids: CAWTHPREEQFF.

The table lists this clone with a few counts. The J gene is TRBJ1-5, the V gene TRBV18; TRBD1 is a possible D gene (5 bases). This CDR3 contains 14 residues. The germline gives CDR1 KGHSH, CDR2 LQKENI. Trimming removed 4 bases from V and 7 bases from J, with 14 bases in between. CDR3 nucleotides: TGTGCCAGCTCACTCCGGCAGGGAGGGCAGCCCCAGCATTTT. Its protein is CASSLRQGGQPQHF.

The chain recombines TRBV11-3 with TRBJ2-1; 13 nucleotides align to TRBD2. Per germline, CDR1 SGHNT and CDR2 YENEEA. J gave up 7 bases and V 1 base, and 4 bases lay outside the gene matches. This CDR3 is built from 16 residues. The chain's CDR3 is CASSLGLAGGTNEQFF. In DNA, the CDR3 is TGTGCCAGCAGCTTAGGACTAGCGGGGGGAACTAATGAGCAGTTCTTC.

This clone is termed medium-sized (0.01 to 0.1%). The chain uses TRBV6-1 and TRBJ2-7; D unclear. V gave up 2 bases and J gave up 0 bases, with 11 bases separating them. Germline V CDR1 and CDR2: MNHNS, SASEGT. CDR3 length: 15 residues. This CDR3 reads CASSERATSSYEQYF. DNA of the CDR3: TGTGCCAGCAGTGAAAGAGCGACAAGCTCCTACGAGCAGTACTTC.

This clone showed up just a few times. This chain links TRBV10-3 with TRBJ2-3; 7 nucleotides align to TRBD2. This CDR3 is built from 15 residues. V dropped 6 bases and J dropped 1; count of bases not matched to a gene: 7. Germline-derived CDR1 and CDR2 are ENHRY and SYGVKD. CDR3 residues: CAIRETSLGTDTQYF. CDR3 coding DNA: TGTGCCATCAGAGAGACTAGCCTTGGCACAGATACGCAGTATTTT.

The genes are TRBV7-2 and TRBJ2-5; the D is unclear. The germline gives CDR1 SGHTA, CDR2 FQGNSA. Trimming took off 1 base at V and 8 bases at J, with 5 bases between the two ends. This CDR3 spans 11 amino acids. The CDR3 loop reads CASSLGPTQYF. CDR3 in DNA: TGTGCCAGCAGCTTAGGACCCACCCAGTACTTC.

The V gene is TRBV5-1, the J gene TRBJ2-1; a weak D match, TRBD2 (6 bases). The V and J ends lost 2 bases and 0 bases respectively, with 9 bases between them. CDR3 length: 15 residues. CDR1 SGHRS and CDR2 YFSETQ come from the germline V gene. This CDR3 reads CASSFDGSSYNEQFF. Here the CDR3 DNA reads TGCGCCAGCAGCTTCGACGGGAGCTCCTACAATGAGCAGTTCTTC.

This clone was observed a handful of times. The rearrangement links TRBV30 to TRBJ1-5; possible D gene TRBD1, 6 bases. The CDR3 extends over 15 amino acids. Germline CDR1 GTSNPN, CDR2 SVGIG (reference sequence). V was shortened by 0 bases and J by 2 bases, with 11 bases between the two germline ends. The CDR3 DNA reads as TGTGCCTGGAGTGTACGGGCAGGGGGCAATCAGCCCCAGCATTTT. This encodes CAWSVRAGGNQPQHF.

For the CDR3, the DNA is TGTGCCAGCAGCGTGCACCGGGACAGGAGGGTGGCTTGGTTTTATGGCTACACCTTC. This codes for CASSVHRDRRVAWFYGYTF. The gene calls are TRBV9 and TRBJ1-2; TRBD1 matches at 8 bases. V was pared by 2 bases and J by 5 bases, with 20 bases of the junction left unmatched. The CDR3 runs to 19 residues. The germline gives CDR1 SGDLS, CDR2 YYNGEE. The variable domain in full, with the rest retrieved from reference TRBV9 and TRBJ1-2, is DSGVTQTPKHLITATGQRVTLRCSPRSGDLSVYWYQQSLDQGLQFLIQYYNGEERAKGNILERFSAQQFPDLHSELNLSSLELGDSALYFCASSVHRDRRVAWFYGYTFGSGTRLTVV.

In the case of this clone: A read error is the likely source, as a far larger clone sits one nucleotide away. The rearrangement joins TRBV7-1 to TRBJ2-7; D is unclear. TRBV7-1 is an ORF, with its function uncertain. The CDR3 is 15 amino acids. The CDR3 spells CASSLGYAPSYKQYF. The CDR3, as DNA: TGTGCCAGCAGCCTAGGATATGCGCCTTCCTACAAGCAGTACTTC.

This clone was seen just once. A far larger clone is one nucleotide away, so this likely arose from a read error. V is TRBV7-9 and J is TRBJ2-3; TRBD2 might be the D (5 bases). CDR3 length: 12 residues. Germline V gives CDR1 SEHNR, CDR2 FQNEAQ (reference sequence). CDR3 bases: TGTACCAGCGGCGAGGGTTTGGATGCGCAGTATTTT. It codes for CTSGEGLDAQYF.

This clone was seen just once. The rearrangement joins TRBV28 to TRBJ1-5; no firm D call. Germline V gene lookup returns CDR1 MDHEN and CDR2 SYDVKM. V was cut by 3 bases and J by 0 bases, with 12 bases left in between. This CDR3 comprises 16 residues. This chain's CDR3 is CASSFRDWYSNQPQHF. In nucleotides, the CDR3 is TGTGCCAGCAGTTTCCGAGACTGGTATAGCAATCAGCCCCAGCATTTT.

The chain carries TRBV29-1 and TRBJ1-2, with D perhaps TRBD1 (5 bases). CDR1 and CDR2 (germline): SQVTM, ANQGSEA. The CDR3 spans 13 residues. Trimming took 0 bases from V and 8 from J, leaving 13 bases between them. The CDR3 loop reads CSVEDVGPEGYTF. In DNA, the CDR3 is TGCAGCGTTGAAGATGTGGGACCGGAGGGCTACACCTTC.

This clone was counted only a few times. V and J are TRBV7-2 and TRBJ1-4; a possible D gene is TRBD1 (6 bases). The CDR3 has 14 residues. From germline, CDR1 is SGHTA and CDR2 FQGNSA. V was trimmed by 6 bases and J by 4 bases, leaving 12 bases between them. The CDR3 reads CASSSGVGNEKLFF. DNA of the CDR3: TGTGCCAGCAGTTCAGGGGTTGGTAATGAAAAACTGTTTTTT.

As regards this clone: With a much larger clone just one base away, this may be a read error. This chain joins TRBV10-2 and TRBJ2-5, with 8 bases aligning to TRBD1. Germline V lookup: CDR1 WSHSY, CDR2 SAAADI. The CDR3 is made up of 14 amino acids. Written as DNA, the CDR3 is TGCACCAGCACCAAGACAGGGGTTTTGGAGACCCAGTACTTC. Its translation is CTSTKTGVLETQYF.

The genes are TRBV18 and TRBJ2-3; a possible D gene is TRBD2 (5 bases). From germline, CDR1 is KGHSH and CDR2 LQKENI. The CDR3 has 14 residues. V dropped 1 base and J dropped 7 bases, with 12 bases sitting between them. CDR3 sequence reads: CASSPLSDSYTQYF. The CDR3 nucleotides are TGTGCCAGCTCACCACTTAGCGACTCATATACGCAGTATTTT.

At least ten counts were recorded for this clone. The V gene is TRBV6-1, the J gene TRBJ1-1; no reliable D call. The CDR3 consists of 13 residues. CDR1 and CDR2 (germline): MNHNS, SASEGT. Trimming pared 6 bases from V and 0 bases from J, leaving 8 bases between. CDR3 loop: CASSQEVNTEAFF. The CDR3 DNA sequence: TGTGCCAGCAGCCAAGAGGTGAACACTGAAGCTTTCTTT.

To note about this clone: A far larger clone is off by one base, so a read error is likely. This chain uses TRBV30 with TRBJ2-5; D perhaps matches TRBD2 (5 bases). Trimming stripped 4 bases from V and 7 bases from J, with 19 bases between. Germline CDR1 GTSNPN, CDR2 SVGIG (reference sequence). The CDR3 is made up of 14 amino acids. The CDR3 here is CAWIASERAGTQYF. The CDR3 DNA is TGTGCCTGGATAGCGAGCGAGAGGGCTGGGACCCAGTACTTC.

The CDR3 DNA reads TGTGCCAGCAGCCCCGCGACTAGGGAGCAGTACTTC. This gives the protein CASSPATREQYF. The chain uses TRBV7-2 and TRBJ2-7; TRBD2 is a possible D gene (6 bases). Germline CDR1 reads SGHTA; CDR2 reads FQGNSA. The CDR3 covers 12 residues. Trimming stripped 5 bases from V and 7 bases from J, with 12 bases between.

This rearrangement joins TRBV4-1 to TRBJ2-7, with 11 positions matching TRBD2. The length of the CDR3 is 17 residues. V lost 2 bases, J lost 0 bases, and 6 bases stayed unmatched. Per the germline V gene, CDR1 is MGHRA and CDR2 is YSYEKL. DNA for the CDR3: TGCGCCAGCAGCCAAAGATGGGGACTAGCGGCCTCCTACGAGCAGTACTTC. It is translated as CASSQRWGLAASYEQYF.

This chain links TRBV5-4 with TRBJ2-5; 8 bases fit TRBD2. CDR1 and CDR2 from the germline V gene are SGHNT and YYREEE (reference sequence). V shed 0 bases, J shed 4 bases, and the junction held 5 bases outside the gene matches. The CDR3 extends over 15 amino acids. The CDR3 nucleotides are TGTGCCAGCAGCTTGGATGCGGGAGGTAGAGAGACCCAGTACTTC. Translating gives CASSLDAGGRETQYF.

The chain employs TRBV6-5 and TRBJ2-2, with 7 bases that match TRBD2. The CDR3 spans 16 residues. J lost 1 base, V lost 3 bases, and 5 bases had no gene match. Germline V lookup: CDR1 MNHEY, CDR2 SVGAGI. CDR3 nucleotide sequence: TGTGCCAGCAGTTATAGGACTAGAATGAACACCGGGGAGCTGTTTTTT. This codes for CASSYRTRMNTGELFF.